The 13 T cell receptor beta chains given below trace back to one sample, sequenced in a study of blood T cell repertoires in COVID-19 (dated by TCRdb to the early 2020s). To prepare the library, the immunoSEQ multiplex PCR assay was applied. TCRdb took over this immuneACCESS table, retaining in-frame rearrangements with V and J assigned. Such tables are incomplete; in checked studies, under half of the missing clones stem from an unresolved V gene, and the remainder is unexplained. The sample table shows over 75,000 clones, and roughly 88% are seen once. Clones ranked in the top ten supply 20% to 30% of the sample. Input material: peripheral blood. These receptors came from a human donor in a cohort sampled during active COVID-19.

By share of the sample, this clone is medium-sized. The V and J genes are TRBV7-2 and TRBJ1-2; D perhaps matches TRBD1 (5 bases). Trimming cost V 1 base and J 3 bases, with 24 bases left between them. This CDR3 comprises 19 residues. Germline values: CDR1 SGHTA, CDR2 FQGNSA. The CDR3 spells CASSLEYIGTRGMDYGYTF. CDR3 nucleotide sequence: TGTGCCAGCAGCTTAGAATACATCGGGACTCGGGGGATGGACTATGGCTACACCTTC. Supplemented by reference TRBV7-2 and TRBJ1-2, the full variable domain reads GAGVSQSPSNKVTEKGKDVELRCDPISGHTALYWYRQSLGQGLEFLIYFQGNSAPDKSGLPSDRFSAERTGGSVSTLTIQRTQQEDSAVYLCASSLEYIGTRGMDYGYTFGSGTRLTVV.

J is TRBJ2-3 and V is TRBV9; D may be TRBD1 (6 bases). CDR1 SGDLS and CDR2 YYNGEE come from the germline V gene. The CDR3 totals 13 residues. Trimming took off 4 bases at V and 1 base at J, with 7 bases between the two ends. The CDR3 region has the DNA TGTGCCAGCAGCTCAGGGGGCACAGATACGCAGTATTTT. It codes for CASSSGGTDTQYF. The full variable domain, in which reference TRBV9 and TRBJ2-3 provide the parts outside the CDR3, is DSGVTQTPKHLITATGQRVTLRCSPRSGDLSVYWYQQSLDQGLQFLIQYYNGEERAKGNILERFSAQQFPDLHSELNLSSLELGDSALYFCASSSGGTDTQYFGPGTRLTVL.

This clone was seen a single time. The chain links TRBV29-1 to TRBJ2-3; TRBD2 aligns across 12 bases. This CDR3 comprises 15 residues. Germline lookup yields CDR1 SQVTM and CDR2 ANQGSEA. V shed 6 bases and J 6 bases; nucleotides not matched to a gene: 10. The CDR3: CSVLGLAGRPDTQYF. CDR3 bases: TGCAGCGTCCTAGGACTAGCGGGGCGCCCGGATACGCAGTATTTT.

The rearrangement links TRBV28 to TRBJ2-7; 7 nucleotides agree with TRBD2. Germline values: CDR1 MDHEN, CDR2 SYDVKM. The CDR3 totals 14 residues. The V and J ends lost 2 bases and 2 bases, in that order; junction bases with no gene match: 3. The CDR3 DNA sequence: TGTGCCAGCAGTTTACCAGCGGGGACCTACGAGCAGTACTTC. As protein: CASSLPAGTYEQYF.

The chain employs TRBV7-2 and TRBJ2-7, with TRBD2 matching 14 bases. The CDR3 has 18 residues. Per germline, CDR1 SGHTA and CDR2 FQGNSA. V shed 1 base, J shed 0 bases, and the junction held 5 bases outside the gene matches. The CDR3 DNA reads as TGTGCCAGCAGCTTAGTAGTGGGACTAGCGGGGGCCTCCTACGAGCAGTACTTC. It specifies CASSLVVGLAGASYEQYF.

V gene TRBV9 combines with J gene TRBJ2-1, with D possibly TRBD2 on 5 matching bases. Germline V gives CDR1 SGDLS, CDR2 YYNGEE. The CDR3 length is 14 residues. Deletions cut 0 bases from V and 8 bases from J, with 12 bases between. Written as DNA, the CDR3 is TGTGCCAGCAGCGTAGGGGTAGCGATCCATGAGCAGTTCTTC. Translated, it gives CASSVGVAIHEQFF.

This clone appeared a single time. The genes are TRBV7-9 and TRBJ1-2; possible D gene TRBD1, 5 bases. The V and J ends lost 5 bases and 8 bases respectively, with 18 bases between them. The CDR3 loop spans 14 amino acids. CDR1 SEHNR and CDR2 FQNEAQ come from the germline V gene (reference sequence). The CDR3: CASSPDYRTGGYTF. The CDR3 DNA sequence: TGTGCCAGCAGCCCAGATTACAGGACCGGCGGCTACACCTTC.

The rearrangement uses TRBV21-1 and TRBJ2-5; TRBD1 is taken as the D call from the table, unchecked against the DNA. TRBV21-1 is reported as a pseudogene. This CDR3 comprises 13 residues. The CDR3, as DNA: TGTGCCAGCAGAAAGGGGCGGTGGGAGACCCAGTACTTC. Protein sequence: CASRKGRWETQYF.

The CDR3 DNA is TGTGCCAGCAGTCCGGGGGGGGAGACCCAGTACTTC. Protein: CASSPGGETQYF. This chain joins TRBV6-5 and TRBJ2-5, with 8 bases matching TRBD2. The junction had 1 base not matched to a gene; V was cut back by 5 bases and J by 5 bases. The CDR3 loop spans 12 amino acids. Germline CDR1 MNHEY, CDR2 SVGAGI.

The chain has TRBV9 and TRBJ2-5; 8 positions match TRBD2. With V trimmed by 2 bases and J by 5 bases, 8 bases remained unmatched. CDR1 SGDLS and CDR2 YYNGEE come from the germline V gene. This CDR3 is 15 amino acids long. DNA for the CDR3: TGTGCCAGCAGCGTGAGCGGGAGTTTGCGGGAGACCCAGTACTTC. Translation: CASSVSGSLRETQYF. Together with reference TRBV9 and TRBJ2-5, the CDR3 gives the full variable domain: DSGVTQTPKHLITATGQRVTLRCSPRSGDLSVYWYQQSLDQGLQFLIQYYNGEERAKGNILERFSAQQFPDLHSELNLSSLELGDSALYFCASSVSGSLRETQYFGPGTRLLVL.

There are a few counts of this clone. The chain carries TRBV9 and TRBJ2-1; D is possibly TRBD1 (6 bases). The CDR3 runs to 13 residues. Trimming stripped 3 bases from V and 6 bases from J, with 10 bases between. Germline V gene data show CDR1 as SGDLS and CDR2 as YYNGEE. The CDR3 coding sequence is TGTGCCAGCAGCGCGGAACAGGGCAATGAGCAGTTCTTC. Residues: CASSAEQGNEQFF.

The V call is TRBV9, the J call TRBJ2-3; TRBD1 is a possible D gene (6 bases). There are 15 residues in the CDR3. The germline V and J ends were trimmed by 3 bases and 4 bases, with 15 bases remaining between them. CDR1 is SGDLS and CDR2 is YYNGEE in the germline V gene. In DNA, the CDR3 is TGTGCCAGCAGCGAGGGGGTAGGGGACGCAGATACGCAGTATTTT. It yields the protein CASSEGVGDADTQYF.

The chain joins TRBV9 to TRBJ2-5; 8 bases are shared with TRBD2. After removal of 0 bases from V and 3 bases from J, the junction contained 7 bases not matched to a gene. Looked up from germline, CDR1 is SGDLS and CDR2 is YYNGEE. The length of the CDR3 is 16 residues. The CDR3 DNA sequence: TGTGCCAGCAGCGTAGCGGGGGGGGCAGCCGAAGAGACCCAGTACTTC. It is translated as CASSVAGGAAEETQYF.